This T cell receptor beta chain was captured by sequencing in a study of radiation and T cells in renal cell carcinoma. On the study more broadly: Nephrectomy followed 15 Gy stereotactic body radiation by 4 weeks.

General study findings and limits: In blood, top tumor clones expanded by 2 weeks, shrinking by 4. Without pretreatment biopsies, baseline tumor clonotype presence was undetermined.

Generated by immunoSEQ multiplex PCR, the TCRdb table keeps only in-frame clones and is missing some. The sample includes some 150,000 clones, approximately 86% of them seen just once. CDR1 SQVTM and CDR2 ANQGSEA come from the germline V gene. There are 13 residues in the CDR3. V dropped 4 bases and J dropped 4 bases, with 13 bases sitting between them. The time point: blood 2 weeks post-SBRT. Treatment defined: 15 Gy SBRT to primary tumor, nephrectomy 4 weeks later. After SBRT, blood was collected at 2 and 4 weeks, plus baseline. On this clone: What it binds is unknown.

The material was blood, obtained from a patient whose treatment included radiotherapy and nephrectomy. The TCR sequence derives from a woman aged 45-60 years with renal cell carcinoma. The chain recombines TRBV29-1 with TRBJ1-2; D is uncertain. DNA for the CDR3: TGCAGCGTTGGAGACATGGACCTCTATGGCTACACCTTC. Its translation: CSVGDMDLYGYTF.